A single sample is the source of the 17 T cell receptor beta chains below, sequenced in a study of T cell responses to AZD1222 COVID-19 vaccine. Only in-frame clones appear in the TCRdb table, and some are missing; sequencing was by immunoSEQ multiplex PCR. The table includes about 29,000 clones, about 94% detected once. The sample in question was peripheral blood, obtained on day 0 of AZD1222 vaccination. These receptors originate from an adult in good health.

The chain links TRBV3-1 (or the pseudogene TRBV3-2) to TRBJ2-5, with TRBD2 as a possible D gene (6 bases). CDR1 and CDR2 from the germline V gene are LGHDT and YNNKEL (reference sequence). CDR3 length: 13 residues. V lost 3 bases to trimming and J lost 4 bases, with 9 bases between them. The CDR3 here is CASSQRGRETQYF. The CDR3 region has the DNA TGTGCCAGCAGCCAGCGGGGCAGAGAGACCCAGTACTTC.

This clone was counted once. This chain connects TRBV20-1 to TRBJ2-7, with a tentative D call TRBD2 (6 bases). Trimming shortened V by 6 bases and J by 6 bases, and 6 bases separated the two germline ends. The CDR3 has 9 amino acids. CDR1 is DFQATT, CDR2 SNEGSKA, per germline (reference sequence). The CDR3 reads CSAGGEQYF. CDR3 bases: TGCAGTGCCGGGGGCGAGCAGTACTTC.

CDR3: CASSSTGADYGYTF. The CDR3 DNA reads as TGTGCCAGCAGTTCGACAGGGGCTGACTATGGCTACACCTTC. The rearrangement uses TRBV6-6 and TRBJ1-2, with 8 bases that match TRBD1. Trimming took 4 bases from V and 3 from J; bases not matched to a gene: 4. This CDR3 comprises 14 residues. The germline CDR1 and CDR2 sequences are MNHNY and SVGAGI (reference sequence).

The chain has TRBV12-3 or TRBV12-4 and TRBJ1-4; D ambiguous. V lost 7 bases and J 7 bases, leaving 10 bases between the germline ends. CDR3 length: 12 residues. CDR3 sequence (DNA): TGTGCCAGCAAAGAGAGGAGTGAAAAACTGTTTTTT. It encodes CASKERSEKLFF.

The CDR3 nucleotides read TGTGCCAGCAGATCCGGGACAGTCAAGAATGAGCAGTTCTTC. Translation: CASRSGTVKNEQFF. The V and J genes are TRBV7-9 and TRBJ2-1; 7 bases fit TRBD1. The CDR3 is 14 amino acids. Germline V lookup: CDR1 SEHNR, CDR2 FQNEAQ (reference sequence). The ends lost 6 bases at V and 7 bases at J; junction bases unmatched: 9.

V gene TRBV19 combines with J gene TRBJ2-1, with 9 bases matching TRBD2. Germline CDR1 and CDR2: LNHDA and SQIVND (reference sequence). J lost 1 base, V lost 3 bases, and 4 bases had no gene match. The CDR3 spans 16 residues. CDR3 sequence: CASSISGSGSYNEQFF. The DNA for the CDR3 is TGTGCCAGTAGTATTAGCGGGAGTGGTTCCTACAATGAGCAGTTCTTC.

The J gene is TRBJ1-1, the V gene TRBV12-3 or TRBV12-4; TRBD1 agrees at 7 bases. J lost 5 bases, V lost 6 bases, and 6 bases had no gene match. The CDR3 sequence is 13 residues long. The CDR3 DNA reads TGTGCCAGCAGCCAACAGGGGCGGACTGAAGCTTTCTTT. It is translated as CASSQQGRTEAFF.

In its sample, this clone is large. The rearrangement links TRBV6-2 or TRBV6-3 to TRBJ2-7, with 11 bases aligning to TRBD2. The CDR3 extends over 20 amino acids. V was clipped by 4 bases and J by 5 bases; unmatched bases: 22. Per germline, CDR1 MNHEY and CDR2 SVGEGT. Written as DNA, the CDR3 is TGTGCCAGCAGTTCTCCGCTAGCGGGAGGATTTCACCGCTACTACCACGAGCAGTACTTC. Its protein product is CASSSPLAGGFHRYYHEQYF.

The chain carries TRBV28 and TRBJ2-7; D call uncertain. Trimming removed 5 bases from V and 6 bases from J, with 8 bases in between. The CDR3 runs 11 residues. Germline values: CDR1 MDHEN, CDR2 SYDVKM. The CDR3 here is CASSRTTEQYF. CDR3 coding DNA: TGTGCCAGCAGTCGCACTACCGAGCAGTACTTC.

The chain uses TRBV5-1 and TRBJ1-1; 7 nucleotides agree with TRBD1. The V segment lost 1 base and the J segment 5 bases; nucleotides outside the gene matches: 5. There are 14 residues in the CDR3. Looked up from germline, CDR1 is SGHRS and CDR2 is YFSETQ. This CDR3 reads CASSLQGGGTEAFF. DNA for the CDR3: TGCGCCAGCAGCTTGCAGGGGGGAGGTACTGAAGCTTTCTTT.

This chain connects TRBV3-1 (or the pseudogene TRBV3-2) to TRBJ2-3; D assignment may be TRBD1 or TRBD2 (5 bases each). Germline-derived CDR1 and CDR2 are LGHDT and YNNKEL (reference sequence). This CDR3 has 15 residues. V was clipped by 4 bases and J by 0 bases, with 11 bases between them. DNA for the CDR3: TGTGCCAGCAGCCCCGGGACCATTAGCACAGATACGCAGTATTTT. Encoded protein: CASSPGTISTDTQYF.

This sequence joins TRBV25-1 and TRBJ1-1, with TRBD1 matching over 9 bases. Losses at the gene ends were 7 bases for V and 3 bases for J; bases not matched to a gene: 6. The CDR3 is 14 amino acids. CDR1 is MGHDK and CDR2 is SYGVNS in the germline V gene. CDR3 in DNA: TGTGCCAGCACTGTTGACAGGGGGGACACTGAAGCTTTCTTT. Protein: CASTVDRGDTEAFF.

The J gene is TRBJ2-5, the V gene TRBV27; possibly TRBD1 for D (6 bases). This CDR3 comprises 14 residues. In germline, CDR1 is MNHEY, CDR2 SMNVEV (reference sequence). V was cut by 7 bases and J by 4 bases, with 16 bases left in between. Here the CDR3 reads CASKRQVEAETQYF. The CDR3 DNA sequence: TGTGCCAGCAAAAGACAGGTGGAGGCAGAGACCCAGTACTTC.

CDR3 loop: CASSYSKWGADSPLHF. The CDR3, as DNA: TGTGCCAGCAGTTACTCGAAGTGGGGCGCTGATTCACCCCTCCACTTT. The J gene is TRBJ1-6, the V gene TRBV6-5; tentatively, D is TRBD1 (5 bases). CDR1 and CDR2 (germline): MNHEY, SVGAGI. V lost 0 bases and J lost 8, with 14 bases in between. This CDR3 contains 16 residues.

The CDR3 nucleotides are TGTGCCAGCAGTGAGCGTCCCGGGACAGGGTGGTATGGCTACACCTTC. Its translation is CASSERPGTGWYGYTF. V usage is TRBV6-1 and J usage is TRBJ1-2; TRBD1 matches at 9 bases. The CDR3 length is 16 residues. J was trimmed by 5 bases and V by 3 bases; bases with no gene match: 10. Germline-derived CDR1 and CDR2 are MNHNS and SASEGT.

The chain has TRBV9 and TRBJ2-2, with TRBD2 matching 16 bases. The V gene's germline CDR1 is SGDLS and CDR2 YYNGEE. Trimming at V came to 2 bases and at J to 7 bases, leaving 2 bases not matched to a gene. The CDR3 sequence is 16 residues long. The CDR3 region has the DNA TGTGCCAGCAGCGTGGGACTAGCGGGAGGGGACGGGGAGCTGTTTTTT. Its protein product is CASSVGLAGGDGELFF. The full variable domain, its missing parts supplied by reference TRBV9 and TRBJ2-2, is DSGVTQTPKHLITATGQRVTLRCSPRSGDLSVYWYQQSLDQGLQFLIQYYNGEERAKGNILERFSAQQFPDLHSELNLSSLELGDSALYFCASSVGLAGGDGELFFGEGSRLTVL.

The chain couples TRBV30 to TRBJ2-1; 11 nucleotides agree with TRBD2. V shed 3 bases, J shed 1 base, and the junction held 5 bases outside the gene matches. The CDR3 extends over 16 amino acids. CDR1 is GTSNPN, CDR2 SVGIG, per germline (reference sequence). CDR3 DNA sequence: TGTGCCTGGAGACCGGGACTAGCGGCGTCCTACAATGAGCAGTTCTTC. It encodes CAWRPGLAASYNEQFF.